The clone carrying this TCR beta chain came up many times. The data were taken from a study of Graves' ophthalmopathy and Graves' hyperthyroidism. Germline lookup yields CDR1 SGHTA and CDR2 FQGNSA. V shed 0 bases and J shed 10 bases, with 10 bases lying between them. This CDR3 is 13 amino acids long. TCR beta CDR3 amplification used RNA transcripts. RT-PCR was first run with HTBI primers, then multiplex PCR in a second round. TCRdb analysed the multiplex PCR reads with MiXCR anew, one entry per CDR3 protein. The table has about 500,000 distinct CDR3 sequences, about 40% seen once; the top ten hold around 4.6%.

The TCR originated in an adult man with Graves' hyperthyroidism. Sequenced input: peripheral blood or thyroid tissue (not recorded which). This rearrangement joins TRBV7-2 to TRBJ1-5; D gene uncertain. The CDR3 sequence is CASSLASPGPQHF. The CDR3 DNA is TGTGCCAGCAGCTTAGCCAGTCCTGGCCCCCAGCATTTT.